What follows are 29 T cell receptor beta chains derived from one specimen sequenced in a study of OX40 agonist ivuxolimab in advanced cancers. Measured with immunoSEQ multiplex PCR; TCRdb has only the in-frame clones, and not every one. This sample has roughly 50,000 clones, with around 87% found just once. This sample comprised CD4+ or CD8+ T cells sorted from blood, obtained in a trial of the OX40 agonist ivuxolimab. The origin of the receptors is an adult with an advanced solid tumor such as melanoma, head and neck, liver or kidney cancer.

This chain joins TRBV9 and TRBJ2-4, with a tentative D call TRBD1 (5 bases). CDR3 length: 16 amino acids. The germline gives CDR1 SGDLS, CDR2 YYNGEE. The ends were cut back, 4 bases at V and 7 bases at J, with 21 bases in the middle. CDR3 nucleotides: TGTGCCAGCAGCCCACCCAGTCAGGGCCTCAAGAACATTCAGTACTTC. Translating gives CASSPPSQGLKNIQYF. Using reference TRBV9 and TRBJ2-4 for the parts outside the CDR3, the full variable domain is DSGVTQTPKHLITATGQRVTLRCSPRSGDLSVYWYQQSLDQGLQFLIQYYNGEERAKGNILERFSAQQFPDLHSELNLSSLELGDSALYFCASSPPSQGLKNIQYFGAGTRLSVL.

For this clone: Sequence at one end of the junction differs from germline and may be a read error. The same CDR3 is also encoded by other DNA sequences in this sample. The chain carries TRBV6-5 and TRBJ1-1, with D possibly TRBD1 on 6 matching bases. This CDR3 contains 15 residues. In germline, CDR1 is MNHEY, CDR2 SVGAGI. The CDR3 DNA reads TGTGCCAGCAGTCCGGTGCGCGGTGGGGACACTGAAGCTTTTTTT. As protein: CASSPVRGGDTEAFF.

This clone was observed a handful of times. The gene calls are TRBV7-3 and TRBJ2-1; D remains ambiguous. The CDR3 is 14 amino acids. V was shortened by 2 bases and J by 7 bases, with 12 bases between the two germline ends. Germline V gene lookup returns CDR1 SGHTA and CDR2 FQGTGA. CDR3 amino acids: CASSLSSNSNEQFF. As DNA, the CDR3 is TGTGCCAGCAGCTTATCGTCGAATTCGAATGAGCAGTTCTTC.

This clone was counted only a few times. V is TRBV19 and J is TRBJ1-1; D is uncertain. Trimming took 3 bases from V and 0 from J, leaving 5 bases between them. Germline V gene data show CDR1 as LNHDA and CDR2 as SQIVND (reference sequence). This CDR3 is built from 13 residues. In nucleotides, the CDR3 is TGTGCCAGTAGTATCACGATGAACACTGAAGCTTTCTTT. Its translation is CASSITMNTEAFF.

This chain joins TRBV6-5 and TRBJ1-4, with D uncertain. This CDR3 has 14 residues. The V gene's germline CDR1 is MNHEY and CDR2 SVGAGI. Trimming removed 5 bases from V and 2 bases from J, with 9 bases in between. Here the CDR3 DNA reads TGTGCCAGCAGTACCACAGTGACTAATGAAAAACTGTTTTTT. Translating it yields CASSTTVTNEKLFF.

This sequence joins TRBV29-1 and TRBJ2-7; the match to TRBD2 covers 7 bases. From germline, CDR1 is SQVTM and CDR2 ANQGSEA. V shed 8 bases, J shed 2 bases, and the junction held 9 bases outside the gene matches. The CDR3 spans 13 residues. CDR3 sequence (DNA): TGCAGCACTCGGGGGAGGGGTGCCTACGAGCAGTACTTC. It yields the protein CSTRGRGAYEQYF.

The gene calls are TRBV29-1 and TRBJ2-1; 10 nucleotides align to TRBD1. The V segment lost 7 bases and the J segment 6 bases; nucleotides outside the gene matches: 3. The CDR3 loop spans 12 amino acids. CDR1 is SQVTM, CDR2 ANQGSEA, per germline. The CDR3 here is CSAGTGVNEQFF. DNA of the CDR3: TGCAGCGCCGGGACAGGGGTCAATGAGCAGTTCTTC.

This chain joins TRBV7-9 and TRBJ2-7, with D possibly being TRBD2 (5 bases). V lost 1 base, J lost 3 bases, and 10 bases lay in between. CDR1 is SEHNR and CDR2 is FQNEAQ in the germline V gene (reference sequence). The CDR3 loop spans 14 amino acids. CDR3 residues: CASSLVGVGYEQYF. Here the CDR3 DNA reads TGTGCCAGCAGCTTAGTCGGGGTAGGCTACGAGCAGTACTTC.

The chain recombines TRBV21-1 with TRBJ2-3; the DNA was not compared with TRBD2, the D call given in the table. TRBV21-1 has pseudogene status. The CDR3 runs 16 residues. The CDR3 reads CASSKKGEAGTDTQYF. CDR3 DNA sequence: TGTGCCAGCAGCAAAAAAGGAGAAGCGGGCACAGATACGCAGTATTTT.

The genes are TRBV4-3 and TRBJ2-5; the D gene could be TRBD1 or TRBD2 (6 bases each). The germline gives CDR1 LGHNA, CDR2 YSLEER. V dropped 0 bases and J dropped 4 bases, with 18 bases sitting between them. This CDR3 is built from 17 residues. The CDR3 is CASSQELAGDLGETQYF. The CDR3 DNA reads TGCGCCAGCAGCCAAGAGCTAGCAGGGGACTTAGGAGAGACCCAGTACTTC.

This clone was recorded only once. This sequence joins TRBV19 and TRBJ1-5, with TRBD1 as a possible D gene (5 bases). Germline lookup yields CDR1 LNHDA and CDR2 SQIVND (reference sequence). CDR3 length: 14 residues. The V end was cut by 2 bases, the J end by 6 bases, with 11 bases between. In DNA, the CDR3 is TGTGCCAGTAGTATATCGGGGGTGCGTCAGCCCCAGCATTTT. It yields the protein CASSISGVRQPQHF.

The V and J genes are TRBV10-3 and TRBJ2-7; the match to TRBD1 covers 10 bases. The length of the CDR3 is 15 residues. V lost 3 bases, J lost 3 bases, and 5 bases stayed unmatched. In germline, CDR1 is ENHRY, CDR2 SYGVKD. The CDR3 loop reads CAISDPGTGDYEQYF. The DNA for the CDR3 is TGTGCCATCAGTGACCCCGGGACAGGGGACTACGAGCAGTACTTC.

The chain has TRBV19 and TRBJ2-7; TRBD1 matches at 9 bases. Germline CDR1 and CDR2: LNHDA and SQIVND (reference sequence). V dropped 3 bases and J dropped 4; count of bases not matched to a gene: 4. The CDR3 sequence is 14 residues long. The CDR3 sequence: CASSIGTGTYEQYF. Written as DNA, the CDR3 is TGTGCCAGTAGTATTGGGACAGGGACGTACGAGCAGTACTTC.

This clone has a count of ten or more. The CDR3, as DNA: TGTGCCAGCACGGGGGGACATAAAGGCACTGAAGCTTTCTTT. Encoded protein: CASTGGHKGTEAFF. The chain carries TRBV2 and TRBJ1-1, with TRBD1 as a possible D gene (6 bases). The CDR3 runs 14 residues. The germline V gene encodes CDR1 SNHLY and CDR2 FYNNEI. The V end was cut by 7 bases, the J end by 4 bases, with 16 bases between.

The CDR3 sequence: CASSFYRGRVDTQYF. DNA of the CDR3: TGTGCCAGCAGCTTCTACAGGGGGCGTGTAGATACGCAGTATTTT. The V gene is TRBV11-2, the J gene TRBJ2-3; 9 bases match TRBD1. The junction had 6 bases not matched to a gene; V was cut back by 3 bases and J by 5 bases. Germline CDR1 is SGHAT and CDR2 is FQNNGV. This CDR3 region has 15 residues.

As regards this clone: Germline and junction disagree at one end, which may indicate a read error. V gene TRBV13 combines with J gene TRBJ2-7; 13 bases align to TRBD2. The germline V gene encodes CDR1 PRHDT and CDR2 FYEKMQ (reference sequence). The CDR3 length is 13 residues. The CDR3 bases are TGTGCCAGCAGCCTTGGGACTAGCGGGACCCGGGACTTC. Its translation: CASSLGTSGTRDF. Complete variable domain (other parts from reference TRBV13 and TRBJ2-7): AAGVIQSPRHLIKEKRETATLKCYPIPRHDTVYWYQQGPGQDPQFLISFYEKMQSDKGSIPDRFSAQQFSDYHSELNMSSLELGDSALYFCASSLGTSGTRDFGPGTRLTVT.

V is TRBV11-1 and J is TRBJ2-3; 11 bases line up with TRBD2. This CDR3 is built from 19 residues. J gave up 4 bases and V 2 bases, and 14 bases lay outside the gene matches. Germline CDR1 SGHAT, CDR2 FQDESV (reference sequence). The CDR3 nucleotides read TGTGCCAGCAGCTTATTCGAACTAGCGGGAGCGGGCGTCCCAGATACGCAGTATTTT. Protein: CASSLFELAGAGVPDTQYF.

This clone was seen only a few times. Other DNA sequences in this specimen translate into the identical CDR3. V gene TRBV7-3 combines with J gene TRBJ1-1; a possible D gene is TRBD1 (5 bases). Looked up from germline, CDR1 is SGHTA and CDR2 is FQGTGA. The length of the CDR3 is 13 residues. V was clipped by 5 bases and J by 2 bases, with 9 bases between them. CDR3: CASSLDRNTEAFF. The CDR3 DNA sequence: TGTGCCAGCAGCCTTGACAGAAACACTGAAGCTTTCTTT.

CDR3 coding DNA: TGCAGTGCTATAGAGGTGCGCGAGCAGTACTTC. This gives the protein CSAIEVREQYF. This rearrangement joins TRBV20-1 to TRBJ2-7; D is unresolved. V dropped 4 bases and J dropped 6 bases, with 10 bases sitting between them. CDR3 length equals 11 residues. Per the germline V gene, CDR1 is DFQATT and CDR2 is SNEGSKA (reference sequence).

CDR3 region: CASSFAQGATTEAFF. The CDR3 bases are TGTGCCAGCAGCTTCGCTCAGGGGGCGACCACTGAAGCTTTCTTT. V is TRBV7-9 and J is TRBJ1-1, with 8 bases lining up with TRBD1. This CDR3 comprises 15 residues. Unmatched junction bases numbered 7, after V lost 3 bases and J lost 4 bases. Germline CDR1 and CDR2: SEHNR and FQNEAQ (reference sequence).

This sequence joins TRBV4-3 and TRBJ2-5; D may be TRBD2 (5 bases). Trimming cost V 2 bases and J 2 bases, with 9 bases left between them. CDR1 and CDR2 from the germline V gene are LGHNA and YSLEER. This CDR3 has 14 amino acids. CDR3 in DNA: TGCGCCAGCAGCCAAATGACGGGGCAAGAGACCCAGTACTTC. Translation gives CASSQMTGQETQYF.

This sequence joins TRBV4-2 and TRBJ2-3, with D possibly matching TRBD2 (5 bases). The CDR3 extends over 15 amino acids. V lost 7 bases, J lost 1 base, and 15 bases lay in between. Per the germline V gene, CDR1 is LGHNA and CDR2 is YNFKEQ. In DNA, the CDR3 is TGTGCCAGCACGGAGGACGGAGGCGGCACAGATACGCAGTATTTT. It yields the protein CASTEDGGGTDTQYF.

The chain couples TRBV5-1 to TRBJ2-3; the D gene is possibly TRBD1 (6 bases). The CDR3 totals 12 residues. V lost 5 bases, J lost 13 bases, and 17 bases lay in between. Germline CDR1 and CDR2: SGHRS and YFSETQ. This CDR3 reads CASSYRDTEEYF. The CDR3 DNA reads TGCGCCAGCAGTTACCGGGACACCGAGGAGTATTTT.

The chain has TRBV4-3 and TRBJ1-4, with no clear D. CDR1 and CDR2 from the germline V gene are LGHNA and YSLEER. This CDR3 has 16 residues. V was clipped by 5 bases and J by 0 bases, with 13 bases between them. The CDR3 region has the DNA TGCGCCAGCAGCTCCGGGTTCCGTTCAACTAATGAAAAACTGTTTTTT. Its translation is CASSSGFRSTNEKLFF.

The V call is TRBV6-4, the J call TRBJ1-5, with TRBD1 matching 9 bases. V was pared by 0 bases and J by 7 bases, with 13 bases of the junction left unmatched. The CDR3 spans 18 residues. CDR1 and CDR2 from the germline V gene are MRHNA and SNTAGT. CDR3 sequence: CASSDSIVRDRVVQPQHF. The CDR3 bases are TGTGCCAGCAGTGACTCGATTGTTCGGGACAGGGTTGTACAGCCCCAGCATTTT.

The chain couples TRBV11-2 to TRBJ1-2; TRBD1 matches 7 bases. V was clipped by 2 bases and J by 4 bases; unmatched bases: 7. The CDR3 is 15 amino acids. Germline loops: CDR1 SGHAT, CDR2 FQNNGV. The CDR3 DNA sequence: TGTGCCAGCAGCTTACCGACAGGGCGCGGCTATGGCTACACCTTC. This encodes CASSLPTGRGYGYTF.

The chain has TRBV7-2 and TRBJ1-2, with D uncertain. Trimming pared 2 bases from V and 9 bases from J, leaving 10 bases between. Per the germline V gene, CDR1 is SGHTA and CDR2 is FQGNSA. The CDR3 runs 12 residues. The DNA of the CDR3 is TGTGCCAGCAGCTTAACGGGGAGAAGCTACACCTTC. It encodes CASSLTGRSYTF.

This chain links TRBV5-4 with TRBJ2-3; 11 bases line up with TRBD2. Losses at the gene ends were 2 bases for V and 3 bases for J; bases not matched to a gene: 2. The CDR3 extends over 15 amino acids. Germline CDR1 is SGHNT and CDR2 is YYREEE (reference sequence). CDR3 in amino acids: CASSFSGGATDTQYF. As DNA, the CDR3 is TGTGCCAGCAGCTTTAGCGGGGGGGCAACAGATACGCAGTATTTT. The variable domain in full, with the rest retrieved from reference TRBV5-4 and TRBJ2-3, is ETGVTQSPTHLIKTRGQQVTLRCSSQSGHNTVSWYQQALGQGPQFIFQYYREEENGRGNFPPRFSGLQFPNYSSELNVNALELDDSALYLCASSFSGGATDTQYFGPGTRLTVL.

The chain recombines TRBV5-4 with TRBJ2-4, with D possibly called TRBD1 or TRBD2 (6 bases each). The ends were cut back, 0 bases at V and 0 bases at J, with 13 bases in the middle. The germline gives CDR1 SGHNT, CDR2 YYREEE (reference sequence). The CDR3 has 17 amino acids. The CDR3 region has the DNA TGTGCCAGCAGCTTGGTAGGGGGAGGAATAGCCAAAAACATTCAGTACTTC. Translating gives CASSLVGGGIAKNIQYF.